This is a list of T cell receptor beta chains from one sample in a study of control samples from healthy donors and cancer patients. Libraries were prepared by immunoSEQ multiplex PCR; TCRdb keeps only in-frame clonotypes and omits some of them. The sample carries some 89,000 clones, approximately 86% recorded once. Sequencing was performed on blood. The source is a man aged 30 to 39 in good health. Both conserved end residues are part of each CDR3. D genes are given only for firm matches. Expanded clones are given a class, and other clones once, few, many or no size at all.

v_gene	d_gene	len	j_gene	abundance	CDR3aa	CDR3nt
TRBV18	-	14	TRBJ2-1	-	CASSPAPGLDEQFF	TGTGCCAGCTCCCCCGCCCCGGGGTTGGATGAGCAGTTCTTC
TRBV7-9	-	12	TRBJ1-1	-	CASSLGETEAFF	TGTGCCAGCAGCTTAGGGGAGACTGAAGCTTTCTTT
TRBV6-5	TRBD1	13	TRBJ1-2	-	CASSRTGRGGYTF	TGTGCCAGCAGTCGGACAGGGAGGGGTGGCTACACCTTC
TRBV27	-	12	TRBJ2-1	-	CASSANYNEQFF	TGTGCCAGCAGTGCCAACTACAATGAGCAGTTCTTC
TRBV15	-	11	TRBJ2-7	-	CATSRAGEQYF	TGTGCCACCAGCAGAGCGGGGGAGCAGTACTTC
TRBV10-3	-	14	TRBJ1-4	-	CAISESSGREKLFF	TGTGCCATCAGTGAGTCGTCAGGGCGGGAAAAACTGTTTTTT
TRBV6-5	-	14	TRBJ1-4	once	CASRTLGSYEKLFF	TGTGCCAGCAGAACCCTAGGTTCTTATGAAAAACTGTTTTTT
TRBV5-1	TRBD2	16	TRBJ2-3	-	CASSWTSGGVADTQYF	TGCGCCAGCAGCTGGACAAGCGGGGGGGTCGCAGATACGCAGTATTTT
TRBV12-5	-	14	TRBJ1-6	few	CASGLGSYNSPLHF	TGTGCTAGTGGTTTGGGCAGTTATAATTCACCCCTCCACTTT
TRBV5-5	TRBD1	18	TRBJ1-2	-	CASSLDRTRQGSKYGYTF	TGTGCCAGCAGCTTGGATAGAACGAGACAGGGAAGTAAATATGGCTACACCTTC
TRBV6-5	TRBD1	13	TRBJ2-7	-	CASTGGQGAEQYF	TGTGCCAGCACGGGGGGACAGGGAGCCGAGCAGTACTTC
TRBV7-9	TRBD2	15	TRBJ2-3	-	CASSSSGGPTDTQYF	TGTGCCAGCAGCTCTAGCGGGGGGCCGACAGATACGCAGTATTTT
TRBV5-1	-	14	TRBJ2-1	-	CASSSQSSYNEQFF	TGCGCCAGCAGCTCCCAGAGCTCCTACAATGAGCAGTTCTTC
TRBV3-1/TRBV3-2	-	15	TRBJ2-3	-	CASSQDPFSTDTQYF	TGTGCCAGCAGCCAAGATCCGTTTAGCACAGATACGCAGTATTTT